The T cell receptor beta chain under discussion was sequenced for a study of graft-versus-host responses after intestinal transplantation. Overall study: Every recipient had anti-thymocyte globulin induction and two to four years of tacrolimus plus steroids.

A few counts support this clone. The CDR3 spans 15 residues. Germline-derived CDR1 and CDR2 are MNHNS and SASEGT. After removal of 6 bases from V and 2 bases from J, the junction contained 5 bases not matched to a gene. Data came from immunoSEQ multiplex PCR; TCRdb stores just in-frame clones and leaves some out. The table records 20,000 to 30,000 clones, 70% to 90% of them present only once. Specimen: PBMCs, collected 450 to 480 days after intestinal transplant. The chain has TRBV6-1 and TRBJ2-3; TRBD1 aligns across 10 bases. This clonotype originated in a human patient who received an intestinal transplant, so some T cells may come from the graft donor. CDR3 nucleotide sequence: TGTGCCAGCAGGGGGGACAGGGGATACACAGATACGCAGTATTTT. Translation: CASRGDRGYTDTQYF.